This T cell receptor (beta chain) was observed in a study of OX40 agonist ivuxolimab in advanced cancers. As for the study in general: Prior anti-PD-1, anti-PD-L1 or anti-CTLA-4 therapy was allowed; 40% had some.

The germline V gene encodes CDR1 SEHNR and CDR2 FQNEAQ (reference sequence). Trimming cost V 2 bases and J 0 bases; bases outside gene matches: 10. This CDR3 has 18 amino acids. Broader study findings: CD8+ T cells (on average) carried more expanded clones than CD4+ T cells.

Remarks on this clone: The antigen is not known.

Produced via immunoSEQ multiplex PCR; TCRdb's table is partial and in-frame only. The table shows 60,000 to 70,000 clones, with approximately 80% occurring only once. The rearrangement links TRBV7-9 to TRBJ1-1, with 9 positions matching TRBD1. Sequencing used CD4+ or CD8+ T cells sorted from blood, obtained in a trial of the OX40 agonist ivuxolimab. This sequence was found in an adult with an advanced solid tumor such as melanoma, head and neck, liver or kidney cancer. CDR3 sequence reads: CASSLFGQGYAVNTEAFF. The CDR3 DNA sequence: TGTGCCAGCAGCTTATTTGGACAGGGGTATGCGGTGAACACTGAAGCTTTCTTT.